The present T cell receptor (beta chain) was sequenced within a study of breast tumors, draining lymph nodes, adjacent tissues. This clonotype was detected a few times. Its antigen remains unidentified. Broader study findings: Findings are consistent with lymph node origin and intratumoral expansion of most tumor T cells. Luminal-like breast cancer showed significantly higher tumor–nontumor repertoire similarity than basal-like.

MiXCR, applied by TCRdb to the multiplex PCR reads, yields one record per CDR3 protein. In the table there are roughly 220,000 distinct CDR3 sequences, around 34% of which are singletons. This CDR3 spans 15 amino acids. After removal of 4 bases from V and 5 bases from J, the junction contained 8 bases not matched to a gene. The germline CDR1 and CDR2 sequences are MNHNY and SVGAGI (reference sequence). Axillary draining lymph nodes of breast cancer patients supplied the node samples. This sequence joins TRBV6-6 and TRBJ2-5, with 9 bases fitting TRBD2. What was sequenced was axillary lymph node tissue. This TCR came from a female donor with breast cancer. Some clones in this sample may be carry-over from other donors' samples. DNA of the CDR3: TGTGCCAGCAGTTCAAGCGGGGGGCGGCTGGAGACCCAGTACTTC. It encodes CASSSSGGRLETQYF.